This paragraph reports one T cell receptor (beta chain). The antigen is not known. This entry belongs to a study of CD8 T cells in ankylosing spondylitis. General study results and limits: What appeared characteristic of ankylosing spondylitis blood was a TCR beta motif of 7 or 8 highly homologous variants. The authors reported significant enrichment of disease-linked clones in matched ankylosing spondylitis synovial fluid. A number of the motif variants had already been described in reactive arthritis synovial fluid and blood.

Researchers built TCR beta libraries using quantitative 5'-RACE with molecular barcodes. MiXCR was run by TCRdb on the 5' RACE reads, yielding one entry per CDR3 protein. Of about 140,000 distinct CDR3 sequences detected, roughly 8.4% appear once; the ten largest clones hold roughly 8%. This sequence was found in a male donor with ankylosing spondylitis. Input material: synovial fluid, either unsorted or a sorted T cell fraction (not recorded which).

This CDR3 reads CASSRLVRYEQYF. The CDR3 DNA reads as TGTGCCAGCAGTCGACTGGTCCGCTACGAGCAGTACTTC. The chain couples TRBV6-2 or TRBV6-3 to TRBJ2-7; no reliable D call. Germline V lookup: CDR1 MNHEY, CDR2 SVGEGT. V was trimmed by 5 bases and J by 3 bases, leaving 11 bases between them. CDR3 size: 13 residues.